The source of this T cell receptor beta chain is a study of CD8 T cells in Susac syndrome. Random hexamers were used to reverse transcribe the RNA input (about 0.5 to 1 ug). TCRdb recomputed calls from the immunoSEQ multiplex PCR reads with MiXCR, one row per CDR3 protein. The sample holds about 120,000 distinct CDR3 sequences; around 90% are singletons and the top ten take around 0.14%. J lost 8 bases, V lost 4 bases, and 19 bases had no gene match. The CDR3 runs 18 residues. From germline, CDR1 is SGHDN and CDR2 FVKESK. High-throughput TCR beta sequencing covered peripheral CD8+ and CD4+ T cells. Controls matched for age and sex were healthy donors. Both CD4+ and CD8+ T cells were negatively isolated, and TEMRA cells underwent FACS enrichment.

The J gene is TRBJ2-4, the V gene TRBV14; 8 bases are shared with TRBD2. This TCR came from a human donor in good health. Sequenced material: CD4+ T cells from PBMCs. CDR3 DNA sequence: TGTGCCAGCAGCCTAGACACACAACCGGGACTAGGCCTGGACATTCAGTACTTC. Translation: CASSLDTQPGLGLDIQYF.